This TCR beta chain was sequenced during a study of blood T cell repertoires in COVID-19. TCRdb keeps only in-frame clones here, not all; method: immunoSEQ multiplex PCR. Of roughly 150,000 clones in the sample, more than 85% were seen once. With V trimmed by 5 bases and J by 6 bases, 10 bases remained unmatched. The CDR3 sequence is 15 residues long. From germline, CDR1 is SGHTA and CDR2 FQGNSA. Sample: peripheral blood. The source of this sequence is a man in his sixties with active or convalescent COVID-19. The chain employs TRBV7-2 and TRBJ1-1, with 9 bases matching TRBD1. CDR3 nucleotide sequence: TGTGCCAGCAGCCTCTCCCCGGGACAGGGTTCTGAAGCTTTCTTT. It encodes CASSLSPGQGSEAFF. The variable domain in full, completed from reference TRBV7-2 and TRBJ1-1, reads GAGVSQSPSNKVTEKGKDVELRCDPISGHTALYWYRQSLGQGLEFLIYFQGNSAPDKSGLPSDRFSAERTGGSVSTLTIQRTQQEDSAVYLCASSLSPGQGSEAFFGQGTRLTVV.